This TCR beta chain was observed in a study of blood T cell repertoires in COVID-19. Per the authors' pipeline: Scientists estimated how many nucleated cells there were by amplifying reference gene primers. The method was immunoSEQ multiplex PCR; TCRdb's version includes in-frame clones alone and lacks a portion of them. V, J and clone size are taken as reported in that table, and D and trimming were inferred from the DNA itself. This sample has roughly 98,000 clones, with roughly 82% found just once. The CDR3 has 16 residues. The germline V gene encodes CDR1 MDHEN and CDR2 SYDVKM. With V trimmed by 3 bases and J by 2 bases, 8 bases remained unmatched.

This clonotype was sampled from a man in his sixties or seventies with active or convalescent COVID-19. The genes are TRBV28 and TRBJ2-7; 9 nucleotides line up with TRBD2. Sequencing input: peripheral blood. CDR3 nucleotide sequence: TGTGCCAGCAGTTTTAACCTAGCGGGGCTTACCTACGAGCAGTACTTC. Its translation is CASSFNLAGLTYEQYF.